These 31 T cell receptor beta chains were all obtained from the same sample, sequenced in a study of T cell changes during pregnancy in multiple sclerosis. Profiling relied on immunoSEQ multiplex PCR, and the TCRdb table lists in-frame clones only, not all of them. The table records tens of thousands of clones, 75% to 95% of them present only once. Sequencing was performed on peripheral blood, taken in the first trimester of pregnancy. These TCRs come from a female donor in good health, enrolled as a control in a pregnancy study.

The rearrangement uses TRBV7-9 and TRBJ1-1; D gene uncertain. There are 15 residues in the CDR3. Trimming shortened V by 5 bases and J by 0 bases, and 13 bases separated the two germline ends. Per germline, CDR1 SEHNR and CDR2 FQNEAQ (reference sequence). The CDR3 DNA reads as TGTGCCAGCAGCCCCCCACAGTCGATGAACACTGAAGCTTTCTTT. Translated: CASSPPQSMNTEAFF.

The rearrangement uses TRBV7-6 and TRBJ2-5, with D perhaps TRBD1 (5 bases). V was pared by 5 bases and J by 2 bases, with 9 bases between. This CDR3 is 13 amino acids long. Looked up from germline, CDR1 is SGHVS and CDR2 is FNYEAQ. The CDR3 DNA follows: TGTGCCAGCAGCCCAGGGCAGCAAGAGACCCAGTACTTC. Translated: CASSPGQQETQYF.

J is TRBJ2-1 and V is TRBV28; no clear D gene. Trimming stripped 5 bases from V and 0 bases from J, with 8 bases between. CDR1 MDHEN and CDR2 SYDVKM come from the germline V gene. CDR3 length equals 14 residues. The CDR3 DNA sequence: TGTGCCAGCAGTCATGAGAGCTCCTACAATGAGCAGTTCTTC. Its protein product is CASSHESSYNEQFF.

The chain's CDR3 is CASSQSGTYTEAFF. The CDR3 DNA follows: TGTGCCAGCAGCCAATCCGGGACATACACTGAAGCTTTCTTT. The chain combines TRBV7-6 with TRBJ1-1; weak D call: TRBD1 (6 bases). The V gene lost 5 bases and the J gene lost 3 bases, with 13 bases spanning the gap. The germline CDR1 and CDR2 sequences are SGHVS and FNYEAQ. The CDR3 consists of 14 residues.

This rearrangement joins TRBV5-1 to TRBJ2-4; the match to TRBD1 covers 10 bases. Unmatched junction bases numbered 6, after V lost 2 bases and J lost 1 base. The CDR3 contains 17 residues. Germline values: CDR1 SGHRS, CDR2 YFSETQ. DNA for the CDR3: TGCGCCAGCAGCTTCGGACAGGGGGATTCGGCCAAAAACATTCAGTACTTC. This encodes CASSFGQGDSAKNIQYF.

Of note for this clone: One junction end does not reproduce the germline sequence, and a read error may be involved. The chain recombines TRBV7-7 with TRBJ2-5; TRBD2 agrees at 7 bases. The CDR3 covers 15 residues. The V gene's germline CDR1 is SSHAT and CDR2 FNYEAQ (reference sequence). The CDR3 loop is CASSYLGGGQETQYF. CDR3 sequence (DNA): TGTGCTAGCAGCTACCTGGGGGGGGGCCAAGAGACCCAGTACTTC. The full variable domain, in which reference TRBV7-7 and TRBJ2-5 provide the parts outside the CDR3, is GAGVSQSPRYKVTKRGQDVTLRCDPISSHATLYWYQQALGQGPEFLTYFNYEAQPDKSGLPSDRFSAERPEGSISTLTIQRTEQRDSAMYRCASSYLGGGQETQYFGPGTRLLVL.

The rearrangement uses TRBV6-6 and TRBJ1-1; D is ambiguous. Trimming left V 7 bases short and J 7 bases short, with 10 bases between. The CDR3 contains 11 residues. From germline, CDR1 is MNHNY and CDR2 SVGAGI (reference sequence). CDR3 sequence reads: CASMPALEAFF. The CDR3 DNA sequence: TGTGCCAGCATGCCAGCGCTTGAAGCTTTCTTT.

As for this clone: At one end, the junction sequence differs from germline, possibly due to a read error. Other DNA sequences in the same sample also yield this CDR3. The CDR3 nucleotides are TGTGCTAGCAGCCCCCGGACAGGGTCGGGCTACACCTTC. Translated: CASSPRTGSGYTF. The chain couples TRBV5-4 to TRBJ1-2, with 8 bases lining up with TRBD1. The CDR3 has 13 residues. Germline loops: CDR1 SGHNT, CDR2 YYREEE (reference sequence).

The J gene is TRBJ2-1, the V gene TRBV19; D is uncertain. This CDR3 is built from 14 residues. The V gene's germline CDR1 is LNHDA and CDR2 SQIVND (reference sequence). V was shortened by 2 bases and J by 0 bases, with 5 bases between the two germline ends. CDR3: CASSIIYSYNEQFF. The CDR3 region has the DNA TGTGCCAGTAGTATAATCTACTCCTACAATGAGCAGTTCTTC.

V and J are TRBV10-3 and TRBJ2-1, with TRBD1 as a possible D gene (7 bases). CDR3 length equals 13 residues. The ends were cut back, 8 bases at V and 4 bases at J, with 12 bases in the middle. Germline CDR1 is ENHRY and CDR2 is SYGVKD. The CDR3 nucleotides read TGTGCCATCTGGAGGGGGCCTTACAATGAGCAGTTCTTC. It encodes CAIWRGPYNEQFF.

This rearrangement joins TRBV27 to TRBJ2-2; 7 nucleotides match TRBD2. J lost 5 bases, V lost 8 bases, and 8 bases had no gene match. From germline, CDR1 is MNHEY and CDR2 SMNVEV (reference sequence). The CDR3 has 14 residues. CDR3 protein: CASFGGSGTGELFF. As DNA, the CDR3 is TGTGCCAGCTTCGGCGGGAGCGGGACCGGGGAGCTGTTTTTT.

The chain is built from TRBV6-1 and TRBJ2-5; the D gene is possibly TRBD2 (6 bases). CDR1 and CDR2 (germline): MNHNS, SASEGT. The CDR3 has 13 residues. V was trimmed by 1 base and J by 4 bases, leaving 7 bases between them. CDR3 sequence: CASSEGGGETQYF. The CDR3 DNA is TGTGCCAGCAGTGAAGGGGGAGGAGAGACCCAGTACTTC.

This clone was detected only once. This chain joins TRBV10-1 and TRBJ2-2, with TRBD2 as a possible D gene (6 bases). Germline assignment: CDR1 WNHNN and CDR2 SYGVQD (reference sequence). V was shortened by 6 bases and J by 6 bases, with 11 bases between the two germline ends. The CDR3 is 13 amino acids. The CDR3 reads CASSAGGAGELFF. The CDR3 DNA reads as TGCGCCAGCAGCGCCGGAGGGGCCGGGGAGCTGTTTTTT.

This chain uses TRBV4-1 with TRBJ1-1, with 8 bases aligning to TRBD1. This CDR3 spans 15 amino acids. V lost 2 bases to trimming and J lost 5 bases; unmatched junction nucleotides: 7. Germline V lookup: CDR1 MGHRA, CDR2 YSYEKL. The CDR3 spells CASSQQQGGGTEAFF. The CDR3 coding sequence is TGCGCCAGCAGCCAACAACAGGGGGGGGGAACTGAAGCTTTCTTT.

This clone appeared a few times. This rearrangement joins TRBV30 to TRBJ1-1; 9 bases align to TRBD1. V lost 2 bases to trimming and J lost 3 bases; unmatched junction nucleotides: 4. The length of the CDR3 is 14 residues. Germline V CDR1 and CDR2: GTSNPN, SVGIG (reference sequence). Here the CDR3 reads CAWSSQGAYTEAFF. CDR3 bases: TGTGCCTGGAGTTCACAGGGGGCTTACACTGAAGCTTTCTTT.

This clone appeared a single time. This chain links TRBV23-1 with TRBJ1-1, with TRBD1 identical over 9 bases. TRBV23-1 is an ORF, and what it does is uncertain. This CDR3 has 16 residues. V gave up 7 bases and J gave up 2 bases; unmatched junction bases: 11. The CDR3 coding sequence is TGCGCCAGCACAATCTGGGGGACAGGGAATAACACTGAAGCTTTCTTT. Encoded protein: CASTIWGTGNNTEAFF.

This clone was found once. The genes are TRBV2 and TRBJ2-7; TRBD1 matches 8 bases. The CDR3 runs 14 residues. Germline-derived CDR1 and CDR2 are SNHLY and FYNNEI. V dropped 5 bases and J dropped 0; count of bases not matched to a gene: 3. The DNA for the CDR3 is TGTGCCAGCAGTTCGGACAGGGCCTCCTACGAGCAGTACTTC. This encodes CASSSDRASYEQYF.

This clone came up once. The chain carries TRBV5-1 and TRBJ2-1; TRBD1 matches 7 bases. Germline CDR1 and CDR2: SGHRS and YFSETQ. V was clipped by 4 bases and J by 6 bases; unmatched bases: 10. CDR3 length: 15 residues. CDR3: CASSNRDSLSNEQFF. The CDR3 DNA is TGCGCCAGCAGCAACCGGGACAGTTTGTCCAATGAGCAGTTCTTC.

The chain has TRBV28 and TRBJ2-3; TRBD2 aligns across 10 bases. There are 15 residues in the CDR3. Trimming at V came to 2 bases and at J to 7 bases, leaving 6 bases not matched to a gene. Germline lookup yields CDR1 MDHEN and CDR2 SYDVKM. The CDR3 spells CASSLGAGGPNTQYF. In nucleotides, the CDR3 is TGTGCCAGCAGTTTAGGAGCGGGAGGGCCTAATACGCAGTATTTT.

This sequence joins TRBV21-1 and TRBJ2-2; the table names TRBD2, a call not compared with the DNA. TRBV21-1 is recorded as a pseudogene. There are 17 residues in the CDR3. In DNA form, the CDR3 reads TGTGCCAGCAGCAAAAGTCGGGGGGCTAAGAGTACCGGGGAGCTGTTTTTT. Translation gives CASSKSRGAKSTGELFF.

This rearrangement joins TRBV6-5 to TRBJ1-6, with 7 bases aligning to TRBD1. The CDR3 sequence is 13 residues long. Germline CDR1 reads MNHEY; CDR2 reads SVGAGI. V shed 5 bases, J shed 11 bases, and the junction held 6 bases outside the gene matches. The CDR3 DNA sequence: TGTGCCAGCAGTCAGGGACAGTTGGCACCCCTCCACTTT. Its translation is CASSQGQLAPLHF.

This clone was seen a handful of times. The chain has TRBV2 and TRBJ1-1, with a weak D call TRBD1 (6 bases). Germline loops: CDR1 SNHLY, CDR2 FYNNEI. This CDR3 is built from 15 residues. V was trimmed by 6 bases and J by 5 bases, leaving 19 bases between them. DNA for the CDR3: TGTGCCAGCAGGGGACCTCAGGGGAAAGAGACTGAAGCTTTCTTT. It specifies CASRGPQGKETEAFF.

The chain employs TRBV6-1 and TRBJ1-3; 7 nucleotides match TRBD1. Losses at the gene ends were 3 bases for V and 0 bases for J; bases not matched to a gene: 5. The CDR3 is 16 amino acids. CDR1 is MNHNS, CDR2 SASEGT, per germline. The CDR3 bases are TGTGCCAGCAGTGAGGGACAGACTCTCTCTGGAAACACCATATATTTT. Its translation is CASSEGQTLSGNTIYF.

This clone was picked up one time. The V call is TRBV5-1, the J call TRBJ2-3, with a possible D match to TRBD1 (6 bases). The CDR3 extends over 14 amino acids. Germline V CDR1 and CDR2: SGHRS, YFSETQ. V dropped 4 bases and J dropped 0 bases, with 9 bases sitting between them. CDR3 amino acids: CASSKRGSTDTQYF. CDR3 nucleotides: TGCGCCAGCAGCAAGAGGGGGAGCACAGATACGCAGTATTTT.

Only a few counts were recorded for this clone. This chain links TRBV19 with TRBJ1-1; a weak D match, TRBD1 (5 bases). Trimming took 6 bases from V and 3 from J, leaving 11 bases between them. The length of the CDR3 is 13 residues. Germline CDR1 is LNHDA and CDR2 is SQIVND (reference sequence). CDR3 in DNA: TGTGCCAGTAGGGTGCAGGGTTACACTGAAGCTTTCTTT. Translation: CASRVQGYTEAFF.

The rearrangement joins TRBV5-6 to TRBJ1-5; TRBD1 might be the D (5 bases). Germline V lookup: CDR1 SGHDT, CDR2 YYEEEE. The CDR3 spans 16 residues. The germline V and J ends were trimmed by 0 bases and 3 bases, with 13 bases remaining between them. The CDR3 reads CASSLGGGLNNQPQHF. As DNA, the CDR3 is TGTGCCAGCAGCTTGGGGGGGGGACTGAACAATCAGCCCCAGCATTTT.

The V gene is TRBV5-4, the J gene TRBJ2-5; the match to TRBD2 covers 12 bases. Matching the DNA end better, TRBJ2-7 makes the J call doubtful. The CDR3 has 15 amino acids. In germline, CDR1 is SGHNT, CDR2 YYREEE (reference sequence). The CDR3 DNA reads TGTGCCAGCAGCTTGGGGACTAGCGGGATCTACGAGCAGTACTTC. Amino acids: CASSLGTSGIYEQYF.

The chain joins TRBV7-8 to TRBJ1-5; D possibly corresponds to TRBD1 (6 bases). V shed 0 bases and J shed 3 bases, with 12 bases lying between them. CDR3 length: 16 residues. CDR1 SGHVS and CDR2 FQNEAQ come from the germline V gene. The DNA for the CDR3 is TGTGCCAGCAGCTTAGCGCGTAGGACAGTCAATCAGCCCCAGCATTTT. It encodes CASSLARRTVNQPQHF.

This chain connects TRBV19 to TRBJ2-3; 7 nucleotides agree with TRBD1. This CDR3 is 13 amino acids long. The V gene's germline CDR1 is LNHDA and CDR2 SQIVND (reference sequence). Germline trimming cut 9 bases from V and 1 base from J; bases unmatched to any gene: 4. For the CDR3, the DNA is TGTGCCAGCGGACAGGTTGGCACAGATACGCAGTATTTT. Its protein is CASGQVGTDTQYF.

V is TRBV9 and J is TRBJ2-1, with 7 bases matching TRBD2. CDR3 length equals 16 residues. V shed 4 bases and J 0 bases; nucleotides not matched to a gene: 7. Germline V gene sequence: CDR1 SGDLS, CDR2 YYNGEE. The CDR3 reads CASSYGEGSSYNEQFF. In DNA, the CDR3 is TGTGCCAGCAGCTACGGGGAGGGGAGCTCCTACAATGAGCAGTTCTTC.

V gene TRBV5-1 combines with J gene TRBJ1-3, with a weak D call TRBD1 (6 bases). The CDR3 is 16 amino acids. V lost 4 bases and J 4 bases, leaving 18 bases between the germline ends. The germline V gene has CDR1 SGHRS and CDR2 YFSETQ. The CDR3 DNA reads as TGCGCCAGCAGCCCTGTCCAGGGGTCTCGAGGAAACACCATATATTTT. Protein sequence: CASSPVQGSRGNTIYF.